This TCR beta chain was documented in a study of shared clonotypes between healthy human individuals. This CDR3 contains 17 residues. Per germline, CDR1 MDHEN and CDR2 SYDVKM. J gave up 3 bases and V 4 bases, and 8 bases lay outside the gene matches. The repertoire was sequenced with immunoSEQ multiplex PCR; TCRdb's copy has only in-frame clones and lacks some. The sample shows roughly 700,000 clones, 80% to 95% of them seen only once. Whole-study results and caveats: The represented genetic and exposure-history diversity was limited by the small number of donors.

As for this clone: Its specificity is not known.

This TCR was sampled from a man between 18 and 29 years old in good health. Some clones in this sample may be carry-over from other donors' samples. Material: memory CD8+ T cells from PBMCs. Subset indicated: CD45RO+ cells pooled with CCR7-negative TemRA cells. V is TRBV28 and J is TRBJ1-5; 11 bases fit TRBD1. Written as DNA, the CDR3 is TGTGCCAGCAGTTCCCCGGGACAGGGGGTGGCCAATCAGCCCCAGCATTTT. As protein: CASSSPGQGVANQPQHF.